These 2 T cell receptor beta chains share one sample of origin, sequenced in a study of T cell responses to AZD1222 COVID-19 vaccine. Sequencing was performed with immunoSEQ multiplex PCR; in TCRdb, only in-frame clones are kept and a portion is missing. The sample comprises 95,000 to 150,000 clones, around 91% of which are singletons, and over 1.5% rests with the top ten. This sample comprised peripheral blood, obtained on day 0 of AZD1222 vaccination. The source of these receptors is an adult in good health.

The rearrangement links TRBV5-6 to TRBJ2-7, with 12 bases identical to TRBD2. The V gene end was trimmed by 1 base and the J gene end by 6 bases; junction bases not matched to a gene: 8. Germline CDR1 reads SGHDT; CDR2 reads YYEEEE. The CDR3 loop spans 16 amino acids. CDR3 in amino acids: CASSLTRTSGTLEQYV. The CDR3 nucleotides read TGTGCCAGCAGCTTGACAAGGACTAGCGGGACCCTCGAGCAGTACGTC.

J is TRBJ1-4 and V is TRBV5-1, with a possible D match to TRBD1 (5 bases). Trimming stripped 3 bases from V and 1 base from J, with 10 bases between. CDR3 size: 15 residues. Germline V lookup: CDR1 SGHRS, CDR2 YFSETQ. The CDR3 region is CASSSLGVTNEKLFF. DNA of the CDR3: TGCGCCAGCAGCTCGTTAGGGGTAACTAATGAAAAACTGTTTTTT.